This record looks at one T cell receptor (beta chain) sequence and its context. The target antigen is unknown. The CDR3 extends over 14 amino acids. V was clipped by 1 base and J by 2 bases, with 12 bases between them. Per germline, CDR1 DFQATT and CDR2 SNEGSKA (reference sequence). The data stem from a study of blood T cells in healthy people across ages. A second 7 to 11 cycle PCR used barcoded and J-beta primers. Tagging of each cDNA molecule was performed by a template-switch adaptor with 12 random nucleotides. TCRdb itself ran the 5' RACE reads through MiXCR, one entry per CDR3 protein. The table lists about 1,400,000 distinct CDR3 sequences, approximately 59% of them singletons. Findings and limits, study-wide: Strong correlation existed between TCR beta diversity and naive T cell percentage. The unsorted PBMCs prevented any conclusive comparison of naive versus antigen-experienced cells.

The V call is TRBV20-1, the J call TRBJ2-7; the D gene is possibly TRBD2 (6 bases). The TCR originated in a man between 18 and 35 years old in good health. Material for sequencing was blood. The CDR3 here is CSARVWEDPYEQYF. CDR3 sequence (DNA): TGCAGTGCTAGAGTCTGGGAGGACCCCTACGAGCAGTACTTC.